The 11 T cell receptor beta chains listed next were all sequenced from one sample in a study of TIL therapy for anti-PD-1-resistant metastatic lung cancer (dated by TCRdb to the early 2020s). Per the publication, the time point label means: pre-treatment sample, taken before nivolumab and TIL therapy. Baseline tumor samples were excised metastases, mostly pleural nodules or supraclavicular lymph nodes, from the same resection used to grow TIL. The immunoSEQ v3 hsTCRB kit was used to amplify TCR beta CDR3 regions from genomic DNA through bias-controlled multiplex PCR. What TCRdb holds here is the immuneACCESS table cut down to in-frame rearrangements. Part of the clones is not present; checked against another copy, under half of the missing clones reflect an unresolved V gene, and the others are unexplained. In this sample the table shows roughly 92,000 clones, approximately 65% of which occur a single time. The top ten clonotypes cover 9.5% to 12% of the sample.

Sequencing used tumor tissue, obtained at baseline. These receptors all stem from a person aged 25 to 85 with non-small cell lung cancer.

The genes are TRBV11-2 and TRBJ1-1; D not resolved. Germline CDR1 SGHAT, CDR2 FQNNGV. CDR3 length equals 13 residues. V lost 5 bases and J lost 2, with 9 bases in between. The chain's CDR3 is CASSPPRNTEAFF. The CDR3 region has the DNA TGTGCCAGCAGCCCCCCCAGAAACACTGAAGCTTTCTTT.

This clone was seen a handful of times. This chain uses TRBV5-1 with TRBJ2-5, with 8 positions matching TRBD2. Germline-derived CDR1 and CDR2 are SGHRS and YFSETQ. V shed 1 base, J shed 2 bases, and the junction held 7 bases outside the gene matches. The CDR3 totals 16 residues. The CDR3 region is CASSLTGGGQQETQYF. CDR3 nucleotide sequence: TGCGCCAGCAGCTTGACAGGCGGGGGGCAGCAAGAGACCCAGTACTTC.

This clone came up a few times. The rearrangement links TRBV5-1 to TRBJ1-1, with D perhaps matching TRBD1 (5 bases). Germline V gene data show CDR1 as SGHRS and CDR2 as YFSETQ. This CDR3 spans 17 amino acids. V was trimmed by 9 bases and J by 3 bases, leaving 27 bases between them. The CDR3 DNA sequence: TGCGCCACCAACCGCGGGGGGATCGTTGGTGTGGACACTGAAGCTTTCTTT. Residues: CATNRGGIVGVDTEAFF.

This clone came up a few times. The J gene is TRBJ1-1, the V gene TRBV7-3, with D hard to call. CDR3 length: 13 amino acids. V was shortened by 1 base and J by 5 bases, with 8 bases between the two germline ends. Germline CDR1 SGHTA, CDR2 FQGTGA. CDR3 sequence: CASSLKTTTEAFF. The DNA of the CDR3 is TGTGCCAGCAGCTTAAAGACGACAACTGAAGCTTTCTTT.

Only one count was recorded for this clone. The V gene is TRBV18, the J gene TRBJ1-2; possible D gene TRBD1, 5 bases. This CDR3 region has 13 residues. The germline V gene encodes CDR1 KGHSH and CDR2 LQKENI. Trimming took off 4 bases at V and 5 bases at J, with 11 bases between the two ends. The CDR3 bases are TGTGCCAGCTCACTCGGGACCGAGTATGGCTACACCTTC. Amino acids: CASSLGTEYGYTF. Based on the CDR3 plus reference TRBV18 and TRBJ1-2, the full variable domain is NAGVMQNPRHLVRRRGQEARLRCSPMKGHSHVYWYRQLPEEGLKFMVYLQKENIIDESGMPKERFSAEFPKEGPSILRIQQVVRGDSAAYFCASSLGTEYGYTFGSGTRLTVV.

This chain joins TRBV30 and TRBJ1-1, with D perhaps matching TRBD1 (5 bases). The CDR3 length is 13 residues. CDR1 is GTSNPN, CDR2 SVGIG, per germline (reference sequence). V was trimmed by 4 bases and J by 5 bases, leaving 14 bases between them. This CDR3 reads CAWMAGGDTEAFF. Written as DNA, the CDR3 is TGTGCCTGGATGGCCGGGGGGGATACTGAAGCTTTCTTT.

The sample holds many counts of this clone. This rearrangement joins TRBV4-3 to TRBJ2-7, with a weak D call TRBD1 (6 bases). V shed 2 bases and J shed 1 base, with 12 bases lying between them. Germline V CDR1 and CDR2: LGHNA, YSLEER. This CDR3 comprises 15 residues. CDR3 protein: CASSQLLDRSYEQYF. Here the CDR3 DNA reads TGCGCCAGCAGCCAACTTCTCGACAGGTCCTACGAGCAGTACTTC.

The chain uses TRBV5-6 and TRBJ1-1; 8 positions agree with TRBD1. V gave up 3 bases and J gave up 3 bases; unmatched junction bases: 7. This CDR3 is built from 15 residues. Germline CDR1 and CDR2: SGHDT and YYEEEE. The CDR3 DNA follows: TGTGCCAGCAGCTATCTGGACAGGGCGGACACTGAAGCTTTCTTT. It specifies CASSYLDRADTEAFF.

The table lists this clone with a count of one. V and J are TRBV7-3 and TRBJ2-3, with TRBD2 matching 7 bases. In germline, CDR1 is SGHTA, CDR2 FQGTGA. The CDR3 has 15 amino acids. Losses at the gene ends were 3 bases for V and 1 base for J; bases not matched to a gene: 4. The CDR3 is CASSFFTSGTDTQYF. CDR3 sequence (DNA): TGTGCCAGCAGCTTCTTCACTAGCGGCACAGATACGCAGTATTTT.

In DNA form, the CDR3 reads TGTGCCAGCAGCGACAGGGGGTCGGATACGCAGTATTTT. It is translated as CASSDRGSDTQYF. The V and J genes are TRBV6-2 or TRBV6-3 and TRBJ2-3; 9 nucleotides match TRBD1. This CDR3 is built from 13 residues. The germline V gene has CDR1 MNHEY and CDR2 SVGEGT. Trimming cost V 6 bases and J 6 bases; bases outside gene matches: 4.

The sample holds a few counts of this clone. The CDR3 bases are TGCAGCGCCCGACAGGGTCAGGGCACTGAAGCTTTCTTT. Its protein product is CSARQGQGTEAFF. The chain has TRBV29-1 and TRBJ1-1; 7 bases match TRBD1. Trimming cost V 7 bases and J 4 bases; bases outside gene matches: 9. The CDR3 consists of 13 residues. Per the germline V gene, CDR1 is SQVTM and CDR2 is ANQGSEA. Together with reference TRBV29-1 and TRBJ1-1, the CDR3 gives the full variable domain: SAVISQKPSRDICQRGTSLTIQCQVDSQVTMMFWYRQQPGQSLTLIATANQGSEATYESGFVIDKFPISRPNLTFSTLTVSNMSPEDSSIYLCSARQGQGTEAFFGQGTRLTVV.